Below, 8 T cell receptor beta chains from the same sample are listed, as sequenced in a study of chemoradiotherapy in HPV16-positive cancers (dated by TCRdb to between 2021 and 2024). Libraries came from the immunoSEQ multiplex PCR assay. Here the immuneACCESS table is served through TCRdb, limited to in-frame sequences with V and J called. Missing clones are a known gap in these copies; in checked studies unresolved V genes cover under half, and the rest lacks a known reason. Here the sample has 40,000 to 65,000 clones; 90% occur a single time. 2.5% to 4% of the sample belongs to the ten largest clones. Here the sequenced sample was blood, taken from a patient who underwent chemoradiotherapy. These TCRs come from a human donor with HPV-associated anogenital cancer.

The V call is TRBV7-9, the J call TRBJ2-5, with TRBD1 matching 9 bases. Germline assignment: CDR1 SEHNR and CDR2 FQNEAQ (reference sequence). There are 15 residues in the CDR3. V trimming: 5 bases; J trimming: 0 bases; junction bases outside the gene matches: 4. The CDR3 nucleotides read TGTGCCAGCAGCCCGGGACAGGGCTACCAAGAGACCCAGTACTTC. Protein: CASSPGQGYQETQYF.

The chain is built from TRBV7-2 and TRBJ2-1; D remains ambiguous. V lost 2 bases, J lost 7 bases, and 6 bases lay in between. Germline CDR1 is SGHTA and CDR2 is FQGNSA. CDR3 length: 12 amino acids. The CDR3 coding sequence is TGTGCCAGCAGCTTAACCTGGAATGAGCAGTTCTTC. Amino acid sequence: CASSLTWNEQFF. The full variable domain, rest sourced from reference TRBV7-2 and TRBJ2-1, is GAGVSQSPSNKVTEKGKDVELRCDPISGHTALYWYRQSLGQGLEFLIYFQGNSAPDKSGLPSDRFSAERTGGSVSTLTIQRTQQEDSAVYLCASSLTWNEQFFGPGTRLTVL.

This sequence joins TRBV10-1 and TRBJ2-7, with 13 bases identical to TRBD2. The junction had 2 bases not matched to a gene; V was cut back by 7 bases and J by 2 bases. The germline gives CDR1 WNHNN, CDR2 SYGVQD (reference sequence). The CDR3 is made up of 14 amino acids. The CDR3 loop reads CASKGLAGTYEQYF. The CDR3 DNA is TGCGCCAGCAAGGGACTAGCGGGAACCTACGAGCAGTACTTC.

A word on this clone: The same CDR3 can be traced to other DNA sequences in this sample. The chain carries TRBV5-1 and TRBJ1-4; D not resolved. With 1 base removed from V and 5 bases from J, the gap between germline ends came to 6 bases. The germline CDR1 and CDR2 sequences are SGHRS and YFSETQ. This CDR3 contains 13 residues. CDR3 loop: CASSLSGNEKLFF. In DNA, the CDR3 is TGCGCCAGCAGCTTGAGTGGGAATGAAAAACTGTTTTTT. The complete variable domain, with remaining parts taken from reference TRBV5-1 and TRBJ1-4, reads KAGVTQTPRYLIKTRGQQVTLSCSPISGHRSVSWYQQTPGQGLQFLFEYFSETQRNKGNFPGRFSGRQFSNSRSEMNVSTLELGDSALYLCASSLSGNEKLFFGSGTQLSVL.

This chain connects TRBV5-6 to TRBJ2-1, with D hard to call. Germline loops: CDR1 SGHDT, CDR2 YYEEEE. This CDR3 spans 14 amino acids. V was pared by 4 bases and J by 6 bases, with 14 bases between. In DNA, the CDR3 is TGTGCCAGCAGCCGTAGAGCGACCCCCAATGAGCAGTTCTTC. It codes for CASSRRATPNEQFF.

The J gene is TRBJ2-3, the V gene TRBV19, with TRBD2 as a possible D gene (5 bases). Per the germline V gene, CDR1 is LNHDA and CDR2 is SQIVND (reference sequence). The CDR3 runs to 15 residues. V shed 4 bases and J shed 2 bases, with 13 bases lying between them. The CDR3 here is CASSKVGVTTDTQYF. The CDR3 bases are TGTGCCAGTAGTAAGGTCGGGGTCACCACAGATACGCAGTATTTT.

A single count supports this clone. The J gene is TRBJ2-1, the V gene TRBV7-3; 15 bases fit TRBD2. The trim removed 4 bases at V and 9 bases at J, leaving 7 bases unmatched. Germline V gives CDR1 SGHTA, CDR2 FQGTGA. The CDR3 has 16 amino acids. The CDR3 DNA sequence: TGTGCCAGCAGCTCCCTACCGGGACTAGCGGGAGGTGAGCAGTTCTTC. Protein: CASSSLPGLAGGEQFF.

The rearrangement joins TRBV14 to TRBJ2-7; D may be TRBD1 or TRBD2 (7 bases each). CDR1 and CDR2 from the germline V gene are SGHDN and FVKESK. Trimming took 3 bases from V and 3 from J, leaving 15 bases between them. CDR3 length: 15 amino acids. CDR3: CASSQGGGAGYEQYF. Here the CDR3 DNA reads TGTGCCAGCAGCCAGGGAGGGGGCGCGGGCTACGAGCAGTACTTC.